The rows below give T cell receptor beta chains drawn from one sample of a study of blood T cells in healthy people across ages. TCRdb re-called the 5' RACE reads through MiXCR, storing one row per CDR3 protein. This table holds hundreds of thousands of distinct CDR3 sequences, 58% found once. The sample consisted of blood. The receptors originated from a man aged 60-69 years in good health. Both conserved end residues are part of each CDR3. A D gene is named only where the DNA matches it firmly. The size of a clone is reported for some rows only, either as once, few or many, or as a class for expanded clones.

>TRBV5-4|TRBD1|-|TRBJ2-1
CASSIDRGEQFF
TGTGCCAGCAGCATCGACAGGGGTGAGCAGTTCTTC
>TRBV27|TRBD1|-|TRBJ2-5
CASSLGPGGSDVETQYF
TGTGCCAGCAGTTTAGGGCCAGGGGGCTCAGACGTGGAGACCCAGTACTTC
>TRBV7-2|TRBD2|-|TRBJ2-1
CASSTTSDSSYNEQFF
TGTGCCAGCAGCACCACTAGCGACAGCTCCTACAATGAGCAGTTCTTC
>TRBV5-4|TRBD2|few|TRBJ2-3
CASSLALAGSTDTQYF
TGTGCCAGCAGCTTGGCCCTAGCGGGGAGCACAGATACGCAGTATTTT
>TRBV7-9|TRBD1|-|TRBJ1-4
CASSRGQVSNEKLFF
TGTGCCAGCAGTAGGGGACAGGTTTCTAATGAAAAACTGTTTTTT
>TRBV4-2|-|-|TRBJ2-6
CASSQDSARKSNVLTF
TGTGCCAGCAGCCAAGACTCGGCTCGGAAGTCCAACGTCCTGACTTTC
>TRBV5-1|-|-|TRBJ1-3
CASSLAPMSDSGNTIYF
TGCGCCAGCAGCCTTGCCCCGATGTCGGACTCTGGAAACACCATATATTTT
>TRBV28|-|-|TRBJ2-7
CASRTQTSEQYF
TGTGCCAGCAGGACCCAGACTAGCGAGCAGTACTTC
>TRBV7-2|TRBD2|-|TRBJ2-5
CAGRLAREETQYF
TGTGCCGGGAGACTAGCGCGAGAGGAGACCCAGTACTTC
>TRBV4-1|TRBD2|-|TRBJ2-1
CASSQDQGTSCEQFF
TGCGCCAGCAGCCAAGATCAGGGGACTAGCTGTGAGCAGTTCTTC
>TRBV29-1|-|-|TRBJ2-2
CSATVQENTGELFF
TGCAGCGCCACAGTACAGGAGAACACCGGGGAGCTGTTTTTT
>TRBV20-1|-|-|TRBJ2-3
CSAGRAGSTDTQYF
TGCAGTGCTGGACGGGCGGGAAGCACAGATACGCAGTATTTT
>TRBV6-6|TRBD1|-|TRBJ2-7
CASSPRTGGTYEQYF
TGTGCCAGCAGTCCCCGGACAGGGGGTACGTACGAGCAGTACTTC
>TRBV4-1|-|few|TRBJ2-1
CASSPQQGPLFEQFF
TGCGCCAGCAGCCCCCAACAGGGACCCCTTTTTGAGCAGTTCTTC
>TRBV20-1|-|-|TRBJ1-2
CSARVGSGAWGYTF
TGCAGTGCTAGAGTAGGGTCGGGGGCCTGGGGCTACACCTTC
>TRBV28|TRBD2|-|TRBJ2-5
CASSWASGGEETQYF
TGTGCCAGCAGTTGGGCTAGCGGGGGGGAAGAGACCCAGTACTTC
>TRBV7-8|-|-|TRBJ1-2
CASSFAGVNYGYTF
TGTGCCAGCAGCTTTGCGGGGGTTAACTATGGCTACACCTTC
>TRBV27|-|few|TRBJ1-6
CASSFGQTGSPLHF
TGTGCCAGCAGTTTCGGACAGACGGGGTCACCCCTCCACTTT
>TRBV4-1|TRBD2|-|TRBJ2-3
CASSPGTSGLALPDTQYF
TGCGCCAGCAGCCCGGGGACTAGCGGCCTAGCTCTTCCAGATACGCAGTATTTT
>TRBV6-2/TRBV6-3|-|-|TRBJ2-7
CASNKPREPPYEQYF
TGTGCCAGCAATAAACCGAGGGAGCCACCCTACGAGCAGTACTTC
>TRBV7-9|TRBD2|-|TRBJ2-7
CASSLGASGVEQYF
TGTGCCAGCAGCTTAGGCGCTAGCGGGGTCGAGCAGTACTTC
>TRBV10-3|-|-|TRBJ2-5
CAISDAWGETQYF
TGTGCCATCAGCGATGCGTGGGGAGAGACCCAGTACTTC
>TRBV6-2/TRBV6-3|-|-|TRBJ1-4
CASTRGHTNEKLFF
TGTGCCAGCACGAGAGGACATACTAATGAAAAACTGTTTTTT
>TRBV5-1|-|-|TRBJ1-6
CASMPGGGNSPLHF
TGCGCCAGTATGCCCGGGGGGGGTAATTCACCCCTCCACTTT
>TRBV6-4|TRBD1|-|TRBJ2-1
CASSEQAGGALAYEQFF
TGTGCCAGCAGTGAGCAGGCAGGGGGCGCGTTAGCGTATGAGCAGTTCTTC
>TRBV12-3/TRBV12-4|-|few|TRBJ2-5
CASSHPGETQYF
TGTGCCAGCAGTCACCCGGGGGAGACCCAGTACTTC
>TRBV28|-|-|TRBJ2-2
CAGGDEGQNGGELFF
TGTGCCGGAGGGGACGAGGGGCAGAATGGCGGGGAGCTGTTTTTT
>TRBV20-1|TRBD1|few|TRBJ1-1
CSARRVTGLNTEAFF
TGCAGTGCTAGGCGAGTGACAGGGCTGAACACTGAAGCTTTCTTT
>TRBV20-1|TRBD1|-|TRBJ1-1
CSAFPATGSSTEAFF
TGCAGTGCTTTCCCTGCGACAGGGAGCTCCACTGAAGCTTTCTTT
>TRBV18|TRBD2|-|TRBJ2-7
CASSSGLAGNYEQYF
TGTGCCAGCTCATCCGGACTAGCGGGGAACTACGAGCAGTACTTC
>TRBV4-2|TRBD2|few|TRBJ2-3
CASSPREASGKTDTQYF
TGTGCCAGCAGCCCAAGGGAAGCAAGCGGGAAGACAGATACGCAGTATTTT
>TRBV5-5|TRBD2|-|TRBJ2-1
CASSLGAGGHYNEQFF
TGTGCCAGCAGCTTGGGAGCGGGGGGGCACTACAATGAGCAGTTCTTC
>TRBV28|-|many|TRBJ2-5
CASSFRTVLQETQYF
TGTGCCAGCAGTTTTCGGACAGTCCTCCAAGAGACCCAGTACTTC
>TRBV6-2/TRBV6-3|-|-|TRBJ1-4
CASSEGIHQMKLFF
TGTGCCAGCAGTGAAGGGATCCATCAAATGAAACTGTTTTTT
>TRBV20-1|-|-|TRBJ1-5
CSARGAGQPQHF
TGCAGTGCTAGAGGAGCGGGCCAGCCCCAGCATTTT